This is a list of T cell receptor beta chains from one sample in a study of PD-1 blockade in mismatch repair-deficient tumors. Clones were sequenced by immunoSEQ multiplex PCR, and TCRdb holds only the in-frame ones, with some missing. The data contain 17,000 or so clones, around 82% of them singletons. The specimen comprised PBMCs, sampled approximately five months after starting pembrolizumab. The origin of the receptors is an adult with mismatch repair-deficient cancer. Each CDR3 is given with its conserved first and last residue. The D gene is left open where the match is weak. Clone size is not always given. Where it is, it says once, few, many or a class for expanded clones.

>TRBD1|TRBJ2-6|TRBV9|NA
CASSLGQSSGANVLTF
TGTGCCAGCAGCTTGGGACAGTCCTCTGGGGCCAACGTCCTGACTTTC
>TRBD2|TRBJ2-3|TRBV7-2|NA
CASSLRAGRTDTQYF
TGTGCCAGCAGCTTGCGAGCGGGACGCACAGATACGCAGTATTTT
>TRBD1|TRBJ1-1|TRBV30|once
CAWSAWDRETEAFF
TGTGCCTGGAGTGCCTGGGACAGGGAAACTGAAGCTTTCTTT
>TRBD2|TRBJ2-5|TRBV5-1|NA
CASSSGLAGAETQYF
TGCGCCAGCAGCTCGGGACTAGCGGGAGCTGAGACCCAGTACTTC
>NA|TRBJ2-7|TRBV9|NA
CASSFRDSPAGEQYF
TGTGCCAGCAGCTTCCGGGACTCACCCGCAGGCGAGCAGTACTTC
>TRBD1|TRBJ1-1|TRBV5-5|NA
CASSLVQGAPHTEAFF
TGTGCCAGCAGCTTGGTACAGGGGGCGCCTCACACTGAAGCTTTCTTT
>NA|TRBJ1-1|TRBV10-2|once
CASSPGSGTEAFF
TGCGCCAGCAGCCCAGGTTCCGGCACTGAAGCTTTCTTT
>NA|TRBJ1-4|TRBV5-4|NA
CASSSRTENEKLFF
TGTGCCAGCAGCTCCCGGACAGAAAATGAAAAACTGTTTTTT
>TRBD1|TRBJ1-1|TRBV28|NA
CASSQGQGGVWGTEAFF
TGTGCCAGCAGTCAGGGACAGGGGGGGGTCTGGGGCACTGAAGCTTTCTTT
>NA|TRBJ1-2|TRBV6-1|NA
CASSERQLGGYTF
TGTGCCAGCAGTGAAAGACAGTTAGGGGGCTACACCTTC
>NA|TRBJ2-6|TRBV6-6|NA
CASDKALSGANVLTF
TGTGCCAGCGACAAGGCGCTCTCTGGGGCCAACGTCCTGACTTTC
>TRBD2|TRBJ2-7|TRBV7-3|few
CASSLWGGSYEQYF
TGTGCCAGCAGCTTATGGGGCGGGAGCTACGAGCAGTACTTC
>TRBD2|TRBJ2-7|TRBV7-2|few
CASSSRRAGGTYEQYF
TGTGCCAGCAGCTCCCGAAGGGCGGGAGGAACCTACGAGCAGTACTTC
>NA|TRBJ1-2|TRBV15|NA
CATSSRVGGYTF
TGTGCCACCAGCAGCAGGGTTGGTGGCTACACCTTC
>NA|TRBJ2-1|TRBV7-7|NA
CASSLDRHNEQFF
TGTGCCAGCAGCTTAGACAGGCACAATGAGCAGTTCTTC